One sample yielded the 13 T cell receptor beta chains listed below, sequenced in a study of OX40 agonist ivuxolimab in advanced cancers. TCRdb's table, derived via immunoSEQ multiplex PCR, lists solely in-frame clones and lacks some. This table has around 80,000 clones, more than 85% appearing once. Sequencing was performed on CD4+ or CD8+ T cells sorted from blood, taken in a trial of the OX40 agonist ivuxolimab. The receptors were gathered from an adult with an advanced solid tumor such as melanoma, head and neck, liver or kidney cancer.

The rearrangement joins TRBV5-1 to TRBJ1-1; 7 nucleotides line up with TRBD1. The CDR3 loop spans 16 amino acids. CDR1 is SGHRS, CDR2 YFSETQ, per germline. V gave up 3 bases and J gave up 1 base; unmatched junction bases: 9. The CDR3 DNA is TGCGCCAGCAGCTCAAGAACAGGGGAGGGGAACACTGAAGCTTTCTTT. This codes for CASSSRTGEGNTEAFF.

The chain employs TRBV7-6 and TRBJ1-4; 8 nucleotides agree with TRBD1. From germline, CDR1 is SGHVS and CDR2 FNYEAQ. J gave up 6 bases and V 1 base, and 1 base lay outside the gene matches. The CDR3 is 14 residues long. CDR3 bases: TGTGCCAGCAGCTTAGGGACAGGGTATGAAAAACTGTTTTTT. Translation: CASSLGTGYEKLFF. Full variable domain (remainder filled in from reference TRBV7-6 and TRBJ1-4): GAGVSQSPRYKVTKRGQDVALRCDPISGHVSLYWYRQALGQGPEFLTYFNYEAQQDKSGLPNDRFSAERPEGSISTLTIQRTEQRDSAMYRCASSLGTGYEKLFFGSGTQLSVL.

The V and J genes are TRBV19 and TRBJ2-6, with a weak D call TRBD1 (5 bases). The V and J ends lost 5 bases and 2 bases respectively, with 16 bases between them. This CDR3 has 17 amino acids. Germline CDR1 is LNHDA and CDR2 is SQIVND (reference sequence). The CDR3 sequence is CASSQVSGLAGANVLTF. In DNA, the CDR3 is TGTGCCAGTAGTCAAGTATCAGGGCTGGCTGGGGCCAACGTCCTGACTTTC. The full variable domain, in which reference TRBV19 and TRBJ2-6 provide the parts outside the CDR3, is DGGITQSPKYLFRKEGQNVTLSCEQNLNHDAMYWYRQDPGQGLRLIYYSQIVNDFQKGDIAEGYSVSREKKESFPLTVTSAQKNPTAFYLCASSQVSGLAGANVLTFGAGSRLTVL.

V usage is TRBV5-3 and J usage is TRBJ1-1; D gene ambiguous. TRBV5-3 is an ORF, with its function uncertain. The CDR3 covers 13 residues. V was shortened by 2 bases and J by 0 bases, with 5 bases between the two germline ends. CDR3 region: CARSFSLNTEAFF. CDR3 nucleotides: TGTGCCAGAAGCTTCAGCTTGAACACTGAAGCTTTCTTT.

As concerns this clone: Other nucleotide sequences in the sample specify the same CDR3. The chain has TRBV9 and TRBJ2-5; D gene uncertain. The CDR3 has 13 residues. Germline loops: CDR1 SGDLS, CDR2 YYNGEE. The V gene lost 0 bases and the J gene lost 4 bases, with 7 bases spanning the gap. The CDR3 here is CASSVGPGETQYF. In DNA form, the CDR3 reads TGTGCCAGCAGCGTAGGTCCCGGAGAGACCCAGTACTTC.

This clone was detected a few times. The rearrangement joins TRBV10-1 to TRBJ2-5; the match to TRBD2 covers 7 bases. V trimming: 4 bases; J trimming: 1 base; junction bases outside the gene matches: 3. CDR1 is WNHNN and CDR2 is SYGVQD in the germline V gene (reference sequence). The CDR3 runs to 14 residues. In DNA form, the CDR3 reads TGCGCCAGCAGTGTAGGCGGGAGCCAAGAGACCCAGTACTTC. Amino acid sequence: CASSVGGSQETQYF.

The chain employs TRBV6-5 and TRBJ1-4; D gene unclear. From germline, CDR1 is MNHEY and CDR2 SVGAGI. The CDR3 runs 13 residues. V was pared by 8 bases and J by 2 bases, with 9 bases between. CDR3 sequence: CASRIRTNEKLFF. The CDR3 DNA is TGTGCCAGCCGTATACGGACTAATGAAAAACTGTTTTTT.

By proportion, this clone is medium-sized. The rearrangement joins TRBV14 to TRBJ1-3; tentative D call: TRBD1 (5 bases). The CDR3 consists of 13 residues. Germline CDR1 and CDR2: SGHDN and FVKESK. V dropped 4 bases and J dropped 4 bases, with 8 bases sitting between them. The CDR3 spells CASSPQGGNTIYF. The DNA for the CDR3 is TGTGCCAGCAGCCCGCAGGGAGGAAACACCATATATTTT.

The gene calls are TRBV7-2 and TRBJ2-5, with a weak D call TRBD1 (6 bases). Germline V gene data show CDR1 as SGHTA and CDR2 as FQGNSA. Between the trimmed V and J ends, which lost 6 bases and 3 bases, there was a span of 8 bases. The CDR3 sequence is 12 residues long. The chain's CDR3 is CASSRDKETQYF. CDR3 nucleotides: TGTGCCAGCAGTAGGGACAAAGAGACCCAGTACTTC.

This clone was found once. The rearrangement joins TRBV7-3 to TRBJ2-5; no clear D gene. Germline V gives CDR1 SGHTA, CDR2 FQGTGA. Trimming shortened V by 0 bases and J by 5 bases, and 13 bases separated the two germline ends. This CDR3 has 15 residues. The DNA of the CDR3 is TGTGCCAGCAGCTTAACCCCTGCCCCTGGGGAGACCCAGTACTTC. Translation: CASSLTPAPGETQYF.

V and J are TRBV18 and TRBJ1-1, with unresolved D. The CDR3 is 15 amino acids. Germline loops: CDR1 KGHSH, CDR2 LQKENI. V was shortened by 0 bases and J by 4 bases, with 12 bases between the two germline ends. The DNA of the CDR3 is TGTGCCAGCTCACCACCCGCCGGGCTTGGCACTGAAGCTTTCTTT. It codes for CASSPPAGLGTEAFF.

V gene TRBV5-6 combines with J gene TRBJ2-7; D is possibly TRBD2 (5 bases). CDR3 length: 14 amino acids. CDR1 is SGHDT and CDR2 is YYEEEE in the germline V gene. Trimming removed 0 bases from V and 2 bases from J, with 9 bases in between. The CDR3 nucleotides read TGTGCCAGCAGCTTGGAGCGGCCCCCCTACGAGCAGTACTTC. Its translation: CASSLERPPYEQYF.

This chain joins TRBV7-9 and TRBJ2-2; TRBD2 might be the D (5 bases). V shed 5 bases and J shed 4 bases, with 11 bases lying between them. Germline assignment: CDR1 SEHNR and CDR2 FQNEAQ (reference sequence). The CDR3 has 14 residues. CDR3 DNA sequence: TGTGCCAGCAGCCGAGGACTGATCACCGGGGAGCTGTTTTTT. Protein: CASSRGLITGELFF.